This T cell receptor (beta chain) was documented in a study of blood T cell repertoires in COVID-19. In the source study's methods: Reference gene primer amplification yielded estimated nucleated cell counts. The protocol was immunoSEQ multiplex PCR, while the TCRdb copy is restricted to in-frame clones and leaves out a portion. The V and J calls and clone size come from that table; D and trimming were worked out from the DNA. The sample gives 120,000 or so clones, approximately 82% of which show up once; more than 3.5% is in the top ten. Specimen: peripheral blood. This sequence was found in a woman aged 80 or older with acute or convalescent COVID-19.

The CDR3 nucleotides read TGCGCCAGCAGCTTGCGGGGAGACGAGCAGTACTTC. It is translated as CASSLRGDEQYF. The chain joins TRBV5-1 to TRBJ2-7; TRBD2 is a possible D gene (5 bases). There are 12 residues in the CDR3. With 1 base removed from V and 5 bases from J, the gap between germline ends came to 7 bases. Germline CDR1 SGHRS, CDR2 YFSETQ.